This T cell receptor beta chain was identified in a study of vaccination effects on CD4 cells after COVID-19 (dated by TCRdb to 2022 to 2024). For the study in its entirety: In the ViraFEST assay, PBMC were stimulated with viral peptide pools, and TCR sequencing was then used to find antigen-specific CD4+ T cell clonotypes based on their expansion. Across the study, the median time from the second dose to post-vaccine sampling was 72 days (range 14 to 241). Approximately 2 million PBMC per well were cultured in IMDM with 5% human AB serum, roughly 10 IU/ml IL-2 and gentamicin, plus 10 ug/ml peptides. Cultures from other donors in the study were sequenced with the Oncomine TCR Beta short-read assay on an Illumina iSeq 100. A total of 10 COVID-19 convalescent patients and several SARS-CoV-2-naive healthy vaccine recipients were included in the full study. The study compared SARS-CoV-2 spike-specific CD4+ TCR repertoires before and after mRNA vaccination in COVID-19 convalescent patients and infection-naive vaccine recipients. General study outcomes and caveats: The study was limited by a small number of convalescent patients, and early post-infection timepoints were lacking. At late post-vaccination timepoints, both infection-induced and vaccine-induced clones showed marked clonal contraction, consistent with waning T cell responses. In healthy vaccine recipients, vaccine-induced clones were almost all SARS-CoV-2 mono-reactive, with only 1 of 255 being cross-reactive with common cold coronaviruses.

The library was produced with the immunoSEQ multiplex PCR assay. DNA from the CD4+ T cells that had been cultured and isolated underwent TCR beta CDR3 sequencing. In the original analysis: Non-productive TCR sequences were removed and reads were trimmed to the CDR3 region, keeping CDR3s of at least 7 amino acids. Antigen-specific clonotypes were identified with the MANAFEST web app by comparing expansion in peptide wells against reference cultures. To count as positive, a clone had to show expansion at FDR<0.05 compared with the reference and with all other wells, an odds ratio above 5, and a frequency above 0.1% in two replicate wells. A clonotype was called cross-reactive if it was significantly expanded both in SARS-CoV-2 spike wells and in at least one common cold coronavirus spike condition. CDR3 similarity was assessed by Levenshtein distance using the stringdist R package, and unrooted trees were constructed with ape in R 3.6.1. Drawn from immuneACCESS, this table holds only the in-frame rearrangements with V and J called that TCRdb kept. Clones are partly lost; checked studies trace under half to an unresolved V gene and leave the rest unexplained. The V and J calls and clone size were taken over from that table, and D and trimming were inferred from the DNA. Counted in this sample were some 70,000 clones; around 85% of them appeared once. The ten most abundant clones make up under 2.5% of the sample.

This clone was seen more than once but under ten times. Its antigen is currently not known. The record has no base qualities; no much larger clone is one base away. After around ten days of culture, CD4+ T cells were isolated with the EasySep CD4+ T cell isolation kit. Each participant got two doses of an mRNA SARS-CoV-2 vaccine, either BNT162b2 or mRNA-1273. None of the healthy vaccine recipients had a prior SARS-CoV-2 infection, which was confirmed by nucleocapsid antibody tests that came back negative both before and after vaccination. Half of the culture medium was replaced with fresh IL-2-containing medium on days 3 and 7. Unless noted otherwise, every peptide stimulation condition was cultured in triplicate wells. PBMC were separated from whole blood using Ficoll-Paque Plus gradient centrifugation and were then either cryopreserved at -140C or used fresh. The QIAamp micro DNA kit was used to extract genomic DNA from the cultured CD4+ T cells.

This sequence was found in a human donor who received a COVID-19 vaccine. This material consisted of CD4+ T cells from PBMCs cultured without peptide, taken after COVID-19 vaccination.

The DNA sequence is TGTGCCAGCAGTTCTGGGTATTCACCCCTCCACTTT. Its protein product is CASSSGYSPLHF. The rearrangement combines TRBV28 with TRBJ1-6; the D gene identity is not certain. Counted from cysteine to phenylalanine, this CDR3 has 12 amino acids. Of all the DNA, just the CDR3 is kept, 36 bases in frame from base 1. The germline V gene yields MDHEN for CDR1 and SYDVKM for CDR2. V is cut by 4 bases and J by 8 bases, and the space between the germline ends is 6 bases. This CDR3, with the reference TRBV28 and TRBJ1-6 proteins standing in past its ends, gives the full variable domain DVKVTQSSRYLVKRTGEKVFLECVQDMDHENMFWYRQDPGLGLRLIYFSYDVKMKEKGDIPEGYSVSREKKERFSLILESASTNQTSMYLCASSSGYSPLHFGNGTRLTVT.